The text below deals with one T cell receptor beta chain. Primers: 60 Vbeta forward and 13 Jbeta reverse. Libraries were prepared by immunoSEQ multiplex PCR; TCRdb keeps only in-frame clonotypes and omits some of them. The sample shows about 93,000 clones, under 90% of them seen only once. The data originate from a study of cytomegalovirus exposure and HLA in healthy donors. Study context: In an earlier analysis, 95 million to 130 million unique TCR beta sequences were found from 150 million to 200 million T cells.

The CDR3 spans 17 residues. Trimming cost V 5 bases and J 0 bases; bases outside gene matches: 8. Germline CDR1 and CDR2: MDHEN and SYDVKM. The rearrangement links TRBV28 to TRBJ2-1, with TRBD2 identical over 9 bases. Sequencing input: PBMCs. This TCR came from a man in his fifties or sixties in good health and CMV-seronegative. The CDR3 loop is CASSARLAASSYNEQFF. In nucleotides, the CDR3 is TGTGCCAGCAGTGCCCGACTAGCGGCTAGCTCCTACAATGAGCAGTTCTTC.